These 32 T cell receptor beta chains were all obtained from the same sample, sequenced in a study of blood T cell repertoires in COVID-19. Using immunoSEQ multiplex PCR, the repertoire was profiled, and TCRdb retains in-frame clones only, with some absent. The sample has a few hundred thousand clones; 75% to 85% are singletons. The sequencing sample was made of PBMCs or T cells enriched from blood (not recorded which). The receptors were sampled from a woman aged 40-49 years with acute COVID-19.

The chain links TRBV28 to TRBJ2-2; 14 bases line up with TRBD2. Germline CDR1 is MDHEN and CDR2 is SYDVKM. Trimming cost V 4 bases and J 4 bases; bases outside gene matches: 14. The CDR3 length is 20 residues. The CDR3 region is CASSSPMLTSGRAATGELFF. The CDR3 DNA sequence: TGTGCCAGCAGTTCCCCCATGTTGACTAGCGGGAGGGCCGCCACCGGGGAGCTGTTTTTT.

The sample holds one count of this clone. V is TRBV30 and J is TRBJ1-6, with D possibly being TRBD1 (6 bases). With 4 bases removed from V and 7 bases from J, the gap between germline ends came to 14 bases. The CDR3 is 14 amino acids. The germline V gene encodes CDR1 GTSNPN and CDR2 SVGIG (reference sequence). The CDR3 here is CAWNNRVLNSPLHF. The CDR3, as DNA: TGTGCCTGGAATAACAGGGTTTTGAATTCACCCCTCCACTTT.

The J gene is TRBJ1-1, the V gene TRBV30; D ambiguous. Trimming pared 4 bases from V and 3 bases from J, leaving 15 bases between. The CDR3 runs to 14 residues. Germline CDR1 and CDR2: GTSNPN and SVGIG (reference sequence). The DNA for the CDR3 is TGTGCCTGGAATTTGATGGCAGGCTACACTGAAGCTTTCTTT. As protein: CAWNLMAGYTEAFF.

This clone showed up just a few times. CDR3 nucleotide sequence: TGTGCCAGTAGTATTAACCAGCGGGAGGGTAGCACAGATACGCAGTATTTT. Translation: CASSINQREGSTDTQYF. The J gene is TRBJ2-3, the V gene TRBV19, with TRBD2 matching 10 bases. V lost 3 bases to trimming and J lost 0 bases; unmatched junction nucleotides: 6. Germline loops: CDR1 LNHDA, CDR2 SQIVND (reference sequence). There are 17 residues in the CDR3. Filled out from reference TRBV19 and TRBJ2-3, the complete variable domain reads DGGITQSPKYLFRKEGQNVTLSCEQNLNHDAMYWYRQDPGQGLRLIYYSQIVNDFQKGDIAEGYSVSREKKESFPLTVTSAQKNPTAFYLCASSINQREGSTDTQYFGPGTRLTVL.

The chain uses TRBV19 and TRBJ2-7; 12 bases are shared with TRBD1. The V segment lost 4 bases and the J segment 2 bases; nucleotides outside the gene matches: 3. Germline CDR1 reads LNHDA; CDR2 reads SQIVND (reference sequence). CDR3 length: 15 residues. The CDR3 sequence: CASSTGTGGTYEQYF. The CDR3 DNA reads TGTGCCAGTAGTACGGGGACAGGGGGCACCTACGAGCAGTACTTC.

The chain couples TRBV28 to TRBJ2-3, with 8 bases matching TRBD1. The CDR3 totals 14 residues. V was pared by 6 bases and J by 4 bases, with 6 bases of the junction left unmatched. Per the germline V gene, CDR1 is MDHEN and CDR2 is SYDVKM. The CDR3 nucleotides read TGTGCCAGCAGAACAGGGGGAACAGCAGATACGCAGTATTTT. It specifies CASRTGGTADTQYF.

The V call is TRBV5-1, the J call TRBJ2-7, with 10 bases matching TRBD2. The CDR3 is made up of 15 amino acids. Germline values: CDR1 SGHRS, CDR2 YFSETQ. The junction had 8 bases not matched to a gene; V was cut back by 4 bases and J by 4 bases. CDR3 coding DNA: TGCGCCAGCAGCCCAGACAGCGGGAGGGGTTACGAGCAGTACTTC. This translates into CASSPDSGRGYEQYF.

V gene TRBV5-1 combines with J gene TRBJ2-3; D perhaps matches TRBD2 (5 bases). The CDR3 contains 13 residues. Per the germline V gene, CDR1 is SGHRS and CDR2 is YFSETQ. Trimming cost V 4 bases and J 3 bases, with 9 bases left between them. The CDR3 loop is CASSGTRTDTQYF. The CDR3 nucleotides are TGCGCCAGCAGCGGAACTAGGACAGATACGCAGTATTTT. Complete variable domain (other parts from reference TRBV5-1 and TRBJ2-3): KAGVTQTPRYLIKTRGQQVTLSCSPISGHRSVSWYQQTPGQGLQFLFEYFSETQRNKGNFPGRFSGRQFSNSRSEMNVSTLELGDSALYLCASSGTRTDTQYFGPGTRLTVL.

J is TRBJ1-1 and V is TRBV2; 11 bases agree with TRBD1. J lost 6 bases, V lost 2 bases, and 11 bases had no gene match. Germline V gene sequence: CDR1 SNHLY, CDR2 FYNNEI. The CDR3 is 17 residues long. The CDR3 DNA sequence: TGTGCCAGCAGTGAAAGGGGGACAGGGGGTCTATGGGCTGAAGCTTTCTTT. Amino acids: CASSERGTGGLWAEAFF.

This chain joins TRBV7-3 and TRBJ1-1, with TRBD1 identical over 8 bases. Germline values: CDR1 SGHTA, CDR2 FQGTGA. This CDR3 comprises 12 residues. V shed 5 bases and J 11 bases; nucleotides not matched to a gene: 7. The chain's CDR3 is CASSPKGQVAFF. DNA for the CDR3: TGTGCCAGCAGCCCCAAGGGACAGGTCGCTTTCTTT.

The genes are TRBV19 and TRBJ2-7; possibly TRBD2 for D (5 bases). The ends were cut back, 4 bases at V and 4 bases at J, with 14 bases in the middle. The germline gives CDR1 LNHDA, CDR2 SQIVND (reference sequence). CDR3 size: 14 residues. CDR3 nucleotide sequence: TGTGCCAGTAGTAAGCTGGACGGGAATTACGAGCAGTACTTC. It encodes CASSKLDGNYEQYF.

The gene calls are TRBV2 and TRBJ1-5, with TRBD1 identical over 8 bases. Per germline, CDR1 SNHLY and CDR2 FYNNEI. This CDR3 comprises 13 residues. Unmatched junction bases numbered 5, after V lost 6 bases and J lost 7 bases. CDR3 DNA: TGTGCCAGCAGGTCAGGGGGCGGACAGCCCCAGCATTTT. Translation gives CASRSGGGQPQHF.

J is TRBJ1-2 and V is TRBV11-2; 8 bases are a match to TRBD1. CDR3 size: 16 residues. Germline V gene data show CDR1 as SGHAT and CDR2 as FQNNGV. After removal of 5 bases from V and 3 bases from J, the junction contained 11 bases not matched to a gene. CDR3 DNA sequence: TGTGCCAGCAGCGAAATACCAGGGGGCGGCGACTATGGCTACACCTTC. Translation: CASSEIPGGGDYGYTF.

By frequency in the sample, this clone is medium-sized (0.01 to 0.1%). The V call is TRBV5-4, the J call TRBJ2-1, with TRBD2 as a possible D gene (5 bases). The germline CDR1 and CDR2 sequences are SGHNT and YYREEE (reference sequence). This CDR3 comprises 12 residues. The germline V and J ends were trimmed by 4 bases and 8 bases, with 10 bases remaining between them. CDR3 sequence reads: CASSPGDHEQFF. As DNA, the CDR3 is TGTGCCAGCAGCCCCGGGGATCATGAGCAGTTCTTC.

This clone was found a few times. The chain has TRBV27 and TRBJ2-1, with 13 bases aligning to TRBD2. Germline CDR1 is MNHEY and CDR2 is SMNVEV (reference sequence). V was clipped by 6 bases and J by 0 bases; unmatched bases: 8. The CDR3 totals 18 residues. The CDR3 region has the DNA TGTGCCAGCAGGACGGGACTAGCGGGACGAAGCTCCTACAATGAGCAGTTCTTC. It codes for CASRTGLAGRSSYNEQFF.

The genes are TRBV29-1 and TRBJ2-7, with 8 bases identical to TRBD1. The germline gives CDR1 SQVTM, CDR2 ANQGSEA. The CDR3 is made up of 13 amino acids. V was pared by 5 bases and J by 1 base, with 4 bases of the junction left unmatched. This CDR3 is CSVRTGPSYEQYF. The CDR3, as DNA: TGCAGCGTTCGGACAGGGCCATCCTACGAGCAGTACTTC.

J is TRBJ2-3 and V is TRBV4-2, with TRBD1 as a possible D gene (6 bases). V was cut by 1 base and J by 6 bases, with 23 bases left in between. CDR3 length: 18 residues. The V gene's germline CDR1 is LGHNA and CDR2 YNFKEQ. CDR3 region: CASSQGGLGGESWDTQYF. CDR3 DNA sequence: TGTGCCAGCAGCCAAGGTGGCTTAGGGGGAGAGAGTTGGGATACGCAGTATTTT.

The chain is built from TRBV5-1 and TRBJ2-1; 12 bases align to TRBD2. From germline, CDR1 is SGHRS and CDR2 YFSETQ. V shed 0 bases and J 0 bases; nucleotides not matched to a gene: 4. The CDR3 contains 18 residues. The DNA of the CDR3 is TGCGCCAGCAGCTTGGGCCCTAGCGGGGGGGGCTCCTACAATGAGCAGTTCTTC. Residues: CASSLGPSGGGSYNEQFF.

The chain uses TRBV7-2 and TRBJ2-6, with D maybe TRBD2 (6 bases). Trimming left V 0 bases short and J 1 base short, with 13 bases between. The germline V gene has CDR1 SGHTA and CDR2 FQGNSA. The CDR3 is made up of 18 amino acids. The DNA of the CDR3 is TGTGCCAGCAGCTTAGCGTCTGCGGGGTCTTCTGGGGCCAACGTCCTGACTTTC. It codes for CASSLASAGSSGANVLTF. The full variable domain, in which reference TRBV7-2 and TRBJ2-6 provide the parts outside the CDR3, is GAGVSQSPSNKVTEKGKDVELRCDPISGHTALYWYRQSLGQGLEFLIYFQGNSAPDKSGLPSDRFSAERTGGSVSTLTIQRTQQEDSAVYLCASSLASAGSSGANVLTFGAGSRLTVL.

The chain recombines TRBV6-1 with TRBJ2-5; weak D call: TRBD1 (5 bases). CDR1 and CDR2 from the germline V gene are MNHNS and SASEGT. The CDR3 length is 14 residues. Trimming took off 0 bases at V and 4 bases at J, with 9 bases between the two ends. CDR3 coding DNA: TGTGCCAGCAGTGAAGCGGGCAGGGTAGAGACCCAGTACTTC. It yields the protein CASSEAGRVETQYF.

This clone was detected only a few times. The chain couples TRBV4-1 to TRBJ1-2; D is perhaps TRBD1 (5 bases). The V and J ends lost 1 base and 6 bases respectively, with 15 bases between them. CDR1 MGHRA and CDR2 YSYEKL come from the germline V gene. This CDR3 spans 15 amino acids. CDR3 sequence reads: CASSQGGGDLHGYTF. Written as DNA, the CDR3 is TGCGCCAGCAGCCAAGGGGGCGGGGACCTCCATGGCTACACCTTC.

This chain joins TRBV28 and TRBJ1-4; maybe TRBD1 (6 bases). Trimming removed 6 bases from V and 3 bases from J, with 14 bases in between. The CDR3 has 15 amino acids. Germline-derived CDR1 and CDR2 are MDHEN and SYDVKM. CDR3 DNA: TGTGCCAGCAGGGCCCAGGGGTTAGCTAATGAAAAACTGTTTTTT. This encodes CASRAQGLANEKLFF.

This chain uses TRBV30 with TRBJ2-7; TRBD1 agrees at 9 bases. The germline CDR1 and CDR2 sequences are GTSNPN and SVGIG (reference sequence). This CDR3 is built from 15 residues. The trim removed 2 bases at V and 6 bases at J, leaving 11 bases unmatched. The CDR3 DNA reads TGTGCCTGGAGTTTAGTTCGACAGGGGGGTGGCGAGCAGTACTTC. It is translated as CAWSLVRQGGGEQYF. The whole variable domain, remainder taken from reference TRBV30 and TRBJ2-7, is SQTIHQWPATLVQPVGSPLSLECTVEGTSNPNLYWYRQAAGRGLQLLFYSVGIGQISSEVPQNLSASRPQDRQFILSSKKLLLSDSGFYLCAWSLVRQGGGEQYFGPGTRLTVT.

This clone was seen a single time. The chain is built from TRBV5-4 and TRBJ1-4; D is ambiguous. This CDR3 comprises 13 residues. V was clipped by 6 bases and J by 8 bases, with 14 bases between them. Germline CDR1 SGHNT, CDR2 YYREEE (reference sequence). The CDR3 DNA is TGTGCCAGCACCCTCGCTCCCGAGGAAAAACTGTTTTTT. This codes for CASTLAPEEKLFF.

The V and J genes are TRBV2 and TRBJ1-3, with D possibly matching TRBD1 (6 bases). This CDR3 region has 13 residues. Trimming pared 6 bases from V and 3 bases from J, leaving 9 bases between. Germline values: CDR1 SNHLY, CDR2 FYNNEI. CDR3 sequence reads: CASSRTVGNTIYF. The CDR3 coding sequence is TGTGCCAGCAGCAGGACAGTTGGAAACACCATATATTTT.

This clone was observed a few times. V and J are TRBV19 and TRBJ1-1, with no clear D. V lost 4 bases and J 1 base, leaving 13 bases between the germline ends. The CDR3 runs 15 residues. Germline lookup yields CDR1 LNHDA and CDR2 SQIVND (reference sequence). The CDR3, as DNA: TGTGCCAGTAGTACCCAGAAGTACACGAACACTGAAGCTTTCTTT. Its translation: CASSTQKYTNTEAFF.

The V and J genes are TRBV6-1 and TRBJ1-3, with TRBD1 as a possible D gene (5 bases). Trimming pared 4 bases from V and 0 bases from J, leaving 16 bases between. The germline V gene encodes CDR1 MNHNS and CDR2 SASEGT. This CDR3 region has 17 residues. This CDR3 reads CASSGDSRGGSGNTIYF. Here the CDR3 DNA reads TGTGCCAGCAGTGGGGACTCGAGGGGTGGCTCTGGAAACACCATATATTTT.

This clone was seen only once. The chain recombines TRBV4-2 with TRBJ2-7; D is possibly TRBD1 (5 bases). Germline V gene lookup returns CDR1 LGHNA and CDR2 YNFKEQ. This CDR3 comprises 16 residues. V was trimmed by 5 bases and J by 3 bases, leaving 20 bases between them. The CDR3 sequence is CASSLTGRQNYYEQYF. The CDR3 coding sequence is TGTGCCAGCAGCTTAACGGGCAGACAGAACTACTACGAGCAGTACTTC.

The chain has TRBV7-2 and TRBJ1-3; D may be TRBD1 (5 bases). Germline CDR1 reads SGHTA; CDR2 reads FQGNSA. Trimming removed 4 bases from V and 7 bases from J, with 14 bases in between. The CDR3 has 14 residues. CDR3 coding DNA: TGTGCCAGCAGCTCACGGGAGGGACGGAACACCATATATTTT. As protein: CASSSREGRNTIYF.

The chain employs TRBV7-9 and TRBJ1-1; D unresolved. V was shortened by 4 bases and J by 0 bases, with 12 bases between the two germline ends. This CDR3 is built from 15 residues. The V gene's germline CDR1 is SEHNR and CDR2 FQNEAQ (reference sequence). The CDR3 protein is CASSSKTRMNTEAFF. The CDR3 coding sequence is TGTGCCAGCAGCTCTAAGACGAGGATGAACACTGAAGCTTTCTTT.

This chain joins TRBV3-1 (or the pseudogene TRBV3-2) and TRBJ1-6; D is perhaps TRBD1 (5 bases). Germline values: CDR1 LGHDT, CDR2 YNNKEL (reference sequence). V was shortened by 1 base and J by 10 bases, with 17 bases between the two germline ends. The CDR3 extends over 16 amino acids. CDR3 amino acids: CASSQASRGLWSPLHF. DNA for the CDR3: TGTGCCAGCAGCCAAGCCTCAAGGGGCTTGTGGTCACCCCTCCACTTT.

This chain links TRBV7-9 with TRBJ1-2, with D unclear. The CDR3 spans 13 residues. Trimming cost V 5 bases and J 3 bases, with 10 bases left between them. CDR1 and CDR2 from the germline V gene are SEHNR and FQNEAQ (reference sequence). CDR3 sequence reads: CASSPGGHYGYTF. For the CDR3, the DNA is TGTGCCAGCAGCCCCGGAGGGCACTATGGCTACACCTTC.